This TCR beta chain was sequenced during a study of cytomegalovirus exposure and HLA in healthy donors (dated by TCRdb to 2016 to 2017). For the study in its entirety: According to an earlier analysis of around 600 of the donors, roughly 180 million T cells yielded roughly 110 million unique TCR beta sequences and around 280 Gb of sequence data. An early release that covered 640 HLA-typed donors contained 250 to 350 gigabases of sequencing data and about 93 million unique TCR sequences. The genetic ancestry cluster associated with self-reported Caucasian donors included 81% of the 300 to 450 genotyped donors. The study was designed to test whether signatures of past pathogen exposure could be identified by cataloging public T cell receptors. The study used immunosequencing to profile the T cell repertoires of 666 subjects and linked those repertoires to cytomegalovirus serostatus. A separate validation cohort of about 110 different subjects was used in addition to the approximately 700-subject first cohort. To predict cytomegalovirus infection status, the study combined high-throughput TCR immunosequencing, statistical association of individual TCRs with disease status, and machine learning. In a later analysis, previously published TCR beta repertoires from 550 to 750 donors were re-analyzed and high-resolution HLA genotyping was added so that TCR occurrence patterns could be studied. The later analysis used no new phenotypic data to find candidate immune exposures, relying instead on TCR beta sequences and their occurrence across donors. An earlier analysis of approximately 580 of the donors used high-throughput TCR beta sequencing to judge whether each TCR beta V gene segment behaved as functional or pseudogenic. Donor age, sex, ethnicity and CMV serostatus were compiled together with the repertoire data. Genome-wide SNP genotypes for about 55% of the roughly 670 donors were used in a later genetic analysis, which treated that subset as a discovery cohort. Every repertoire in the discovery cohort had been generated on one and the same sequencing platform. HLA typing included class I and class II loci at four-digit resolution. Typing coverage varied by locus: 629-630 donors for A, B, C, DRB1 and DQB1; roughly 560 for DQA1; some 610 for DPA1; around 490 for DPB1. Roughly five DR-DQ haplotypes were treated as single units for association and clustering because of strong linkage in the cohort. On average, around 240,000 unique TCR beta nucleotide sequences were sequenced per donor among 398 genotyped donors of the cohort, with 15% to 20% of those sequences being non-productive. Results the study describes overall, beyond this receptor: Because HLA typing was unavailable for some donors at each locus, only the typed subset was used in association tests. A group of highly shared sequence variants was considered likely to be a technical artifact of the sequencing pipeline. In vitro tests confirmed that a few of the cytomegalovirus-associated TCR beta chains recognize cytomegalovirus antigens. Because the 87-base-pair reads could not distinguish some IMGT-functional V segments, including TRBV6-2 and TRBV6-3, those segments were excluded. Immune exposure information for the cohort was limited to CMV serostatus. While some public TCRs were present in many individuals, most TCR sequences turned up only very rarely across donors. At a false discovery rate of 0.05, a later analysis linked under 20,000 TCR beta sequences to specific HLA alleles. Cytomegalovirus status was reported to be diagnosed by the classifier with high specificity and sensitivity in both the original and validation cohorts. In a later analysis, TCR association rates were found to vary across HLA loci, with the most associated TCRs seen for DRB1 alleles and the fewest for HLA-C alleles. V-gene and J-gene trimming of TCR beta chains was associated with a missense DCLRE1C variant in a later genetic analysis, and the association was replicated in an independent cohort. An earlier analysis of approximately 570 of the donors showed that most TCR beta V segments appeared in productive rearrangements either about 87% or about 30% of the time, which broadly matched IMGT annotations. According to a later genetic analysis, donors in an Asian-associated ancestry cluster had fewer N-insertions in productive TCRs than the approximately 710-donor mean. It was suggested by the authors that the approach could potentially be generalized to other disease states and immunological phenotypes. Roughly uniform sequencing depth across donors was assumed in presence/absence analyses, although this assumption may not hold. In this cohort, only TCR beta chains were sequenced, and detectable features were limited by the absence of alpha or paired-chain data. A further reported finding was that TCR beta sequences accurately predicted the HLA-A and HLA-B alleles for most subjects in the first cohort. Linkage disequilibrium might explain the correlated functional status among segregating V segments, but an unknown experimental factor could not be excluded. In a later analysis, most CMV-associated TCR beta chains were found to appear HLA-restricted, with HLA associations seemingly driven largely by CMV exposure. When HLA alleles, especially DR and DQ, strongly co-occurred, attributing TCR associations to individual alleles was difficult. A total of 150 to 200 TCR beta chains were listed by the study as associated with cytomegalovirus. In a later analysis, HLA-associated TCR beta chains were found to be more clonally expanded and to have lower generation probabilities than equally common non-associated chains. Several of the top co-occurrence clusters appeared to be linked to parvovirus B19, influenza, CMV and Epstein-Barr virus, according to a later analysis. Roughly 17 rarely observed V segments, including chromosome 9 orphons, were excluded from the earlier analysis of some 590 of the donors because counts were too low.

Note on this clone: Its antigen has not been determined. It has no much larger one-base neighbor in the sample; base qualities were not kept.

The cohort consisted of 666 healthy bone marrow donors. At the time of sampling, all cohort members were nominally healthy, though unrecorded immune exposures were likely present. The donor was CMV seropositive and belonged to the group of 250 to 300 seropositive cohort members. Each donor provided a peripheral blood sample, and peripheral blood mononuclear cells were used for TCR beta sequencing. Genomic DNA extraction from the blood cell samples was performed with the Qiagen DNeasy Blood Extraction Kit. V has 5 bases trimmed and J has 6 bases trimmed; junction bases matching no gene number 8. From cysteine to phenylalanine, the CDR3 is 15 amino acids long. CDR3 DNA is the only sequence kept; it has 45 bases, read in frame from the first base. Based on the germline V gene, the CDR1 and CDR2 sequences are MDHEN and SYDVKM. Library creation used the immunoSEQ multiplex PCR assay. A mixture of 60 forward primers for TCR Vbeta segments and 13 reverse primers for TCR Jbeta segments was used in the multiplex PCR. The CDR3 region of rearranged TCR beta genes was amplified from genomic DNA by a multiplex PCR assay. The amplified TCR beta libraries were sequenced on the Illumina HiSeq System as 87-base-pair reads. The authors processed their data as follows. A later analysis tallied around 87 million unique TCR beta chains across the 700 or so repertoires, and about 10 million of those chains were shared by two or more donors. A nearest-neighbor algorithm error-corrected the raw reads and collapsed the reads into unique sequences, merging closely related sequences to remove PCR and sequencing errors. V, D and J gene segments were assigned by aligning CDR3 sequences to IMGT reference sequences. Each retained sequence needed at least a six-nucleotide match to both a V gene segment and a J gene segment. A rearrangement was called productive if the CDR3 had no stop codons and remained in frame with V and J, and every other rearrangement was called non-productive. CDR3 was defined by IMGT convention, running from the second conserved V-encoded cysteine to the conserved J-encoded phenylalanine. The earlier analysis of 587 of the donors excluded sequences that lacked an unambiguous match to a single V gene segment. An earlier analysis of 550 to 650 of the donors classified V segments as functional when productive rearrangements were above 56.7% and as segregating when the standard deviation between donors was above 5%. A statistical classification framework was developed to diagnose cytomegalovirus status using the catalog of TCR beta chain sequences. In a later analysis, TCR nucleotide sequences were compared against IMGT/GENE-DB human TR gene sequences so that V and J genes could be assigned. Using the TCRdist pipeline, a later analysis assigned CDR3 sequences along with most-parsimonious VDJ recombination scenarios. In a later analysis, every TCR beta chain was defined by the combination of its CDR3 amino acid sequence and its V-gene family, and reads without a unique V-gene family were dropped. In a later analysis, some 600 highly shared, low-generation-probability nucleotide sequences were removed to address suspected cross-contamination and a sequencing artifact. A later analysis calculated a clonal expansion index for each public chain from normalized within-repertoire ranks of inferred template counts. In a later analysis, generation probabilities were computed using a VDJ recombination model fitted to out-of-frame rearrangements, and the results were checked against IGoR. In a later analysis, TCR-TCR, TCR-HLA and TCR-CMV co-occurrence was scored with hypergeometric tests, and a repertoire-size bias correction was applied to TCR pairs. A later analysis estimated false discovery rates by permuting HLA or CMV assignments 20 times. In a later analysis, co-occurring TCRs were grouped with DBSCAN, and TCRdist sequence similarity was added when clustering was performed within HLA-allele-positive subsets. Repertoires with fewer than 30,000 or more than 120,000 public chains, plus five repertoires with anomalous nucleotide sharing, were excluded from co-occurrence clustering. This immuneACCESS table, as held by TCRdb, lists in-frame sequences with V and J called but not all clones. Of the missing ones, under half trace to an unresolved V gene in checked studies; the others have no known cause. V and J calls and clone size are copied from that table; D and trimming were computed from the DNA. Counted in this sample were 150,000 to 200,000 clones; more than 70% of them appeared once. In total, the top ten clones hold roughly 7.6% of the sample.

The TCR was taken from a woman in her thirties or forties in good health and CMV-seropositive. Sequencing used PBMCs. The rearranged segments are TRBV28 and TRBJ2-1, with 9 junctional bases fitting TRBD2. For the CDR3, the sequence is CASSHSGSGGNEQFF. The DNA reads as follows: TGTGCCAGCAGTCATAGCGGGAGTGGGGGCAATGAGCAGTTCTTC. Outside the CDR3, residues come from the reference TRBV28 and TRBJ2-1 proteins, so the full variable domain is: DVKVTQSSRYLVKRTGEKVFLECVQDMDHENMFWYRQDPGLGLRLIYFSYDVKMKEKGDIPEGYSVSREKKERFSLILESASTNQTSMYLCASSHSGSGGNEQFFGPGTRLTVL.